This T cell receptor (beta chain) was sequenced during a study of shared clonotypes between healthy human individuals. Study details: The donor pool was made up of a couple of women and three men aged 18 to 49.

Selected positively for CCR7 and CD45RO-negative, naive CD8 cells excluded terminally differentiated effector memory CD45RA+ cells. Each sample came from a Caucasian adult donor living in Nashville, Tennessee. TCRdb keeps only in-frame clones here, not all; method: immunoSEQ multiplex PCR. The sample has some 600,000 clones; about 96% are singletons. This CDR3 is 14 amino acids long. V was pared by 5 bases and J by 5 bases, with 4 bases of the junction left unmatched. Germline V gene sequence: CDR1 MDHEN, CDR2 SYDVKM. Study conclusions and caveats: Among donors, the sharing of clonotypes was expected to be influenced by sequencing depth. Generation probabilities of non-shared clonotypes were lower (relative to those shared by all four donors).

As to this clone: Its antigen remains unknown.

The J gene is TRBJ1-4, the V gene TRBV28; 8 bases line up with TRBD1. This sequence was found in a woman between 25 and 40 years old in good health. Sequenced material: naive CD8+ T cells sorted from blood. This CDR3 is CASSHGTGNEKLFF. The CDR3 DNA is TGTGCCAGCAGTCACGGGACAGGAAATGAAAAACTGTTTTTT.